A selection of T cell receptor beta chains follows, all from one sample in a study of T cells after yellow fever vaccination. In TCRdb, the 5' RACE reads were re-called with MiXCR into one record per CDR3 protein. The repertoire holds 300,000 to 350,000 distinct CDR3 sequences, roughly 4.3% seen once, with 24% in the top ten. Sequencing was performed on PBMCs, taken 5 days after the yellow fever booster vaccination. These receptors originate from a man aged 18-30 years who received the YFV17D yellow fever vaccine. The conserved cysteine and the conserved F or W are not part of the CDR3 here.

V gene	J gene	CDR3 protein
TRBV5-1	TRBJ2-2	ASSLEDTTRGGELF
TRBV5-1	TRBJ2-1	ASSRPRGSYNEQF
TRBV18	TRBJ2-5	ASSRTSGGAGGETQY
TRBV20-1	TRBJ2-4	SAVLGGGIQY
TRBV6-2/TRBV6-3	TRBJ2-7	ASSYAHGGFSYEQY
TRBV7-9	TRBJ2-1	ASHRGLTEQF
TRBV6-2/TRBV6-3	TRBJ2-7	ATQGPVSYEQY
TRBV4-2	TRBJ2-5	ASSPWLAGGRETQY
TRBV27	TRBJ2-7	ASSSYRGTYEQY
TRBV7-2	TRBJ2-5	ASSPGLPLQTQY
TRBV18	TRBJ2-1	ASSPYRLRVNYNEQF
TRBV10-3	TRBJ2-1	AIRQGLAGVDEQF
TRBV6-1	TRBJ2-5	ASRVQLALLETQY
TRBV6-2/TRBV6-3	TRBJ1-2	ASRLGPSWYGYT
TRBV9	TRBJ1-2	ASSVGGVGGYT
TRBV7-2	TRBJ1-3	ASSANQVTSGNTIY
TRBV7-8	TRBJ1-5	ASTSLRDFSNQPQH
TRBV10-3	TRBJ2-1	AISPGLAGYNEQF
TRBV5-4	TRBJ2-1	ASSYGHVDEQF
TRBV5-1	TRBJ2-2	ASSLGQGATNTGELF
TRBV9	TRBJ1-5	ASSLGGMSNQPQH
TRBV12-3/TRBV12-4	TRBJ1-4	ASKRSGEPHEKLF
TRBV27	TRBJ2-1	ASSRLSKGSGVNEQF
TRBV7-2	TRBJ1-2	ASSPDRLSNYGYT
TRBV7-6	TRBJ1-2	ASSPGTGLDNYGYT
TRBV7-9	TRBJ1-6	ASSFSQDSPLH
TRBV9	TRBJ2-1	ASSVEGEGPPLGPF
TRBV7-9	TRBJ2-1	ASRPPGAGPEQF
TRBV10-3	TRBJ2-3	AISVGFGEADTQY
TRBV7-2	TRBJ2-4	ASAIFEGAKNIQY
TRBV6-5	TRBJ2-1	ASSYSGLAGPSYNEQF
TRBV5-6	TRBJ2-5	ASSLDQGPQETQY
TRBV7-6	TRBJ2-2	ASSLSPGGYSGELF
TRBV12-2	TRBJ2-5	ASRFIGEETQY
TRBV20-1	TRBJ2-7	SATLARAYEQY
TRBV5-6	TRBJ2-1	ASRLGQGIYNEQF
TRBV6-2/TRBV6-3	TRBJ2-3	ASRPEIRQGVGTDTQY
TRBV7-2	TRBJ2-2	ASSPGLGGSGELF
TRBV4-3	TRBJ2-2	ASSPYRREQGGDLF
TRBV20-1	TRBJ2-1	SAPGTMDIHEQF
TRBV20-1	TRBJ2-7	SASAQNYEQY
TRBV10-3	TRBJ1-2	ASQGLDYGYT
TRBV7-8	TRBJ1-2	ASSPPKWANYGYT
TRBV20-1	TRBJ1-4	SARIRHNEKLF
TRBV7-9	TRBJ2-3	ASNLGTSIADTQY
TRBV7-2	TRBJ1-4	ASSLFGRSGGEKLF
TRBV10-3	TRBJ2-7	AIRDDRGLSYEQY